The sequence of this T cell receptor (beta chain) was determined in a study of cytomegalovirus exposure and HLA in healthy donors (dated by TCRdb to about 2017). In the study overall: An earlier analysis of approximately 640 of the donors reported approximately 290 Gb of sequence data and some 100 million unique TCR beta sequences from about 180 million T cells. All discovery cohort repertoires had been generated on a single sequencing platform. An early release covering roughly 640 HLA-typed donors comprised about 310 gigabases of sequencing data and around 85 million unique TCR sequences. In addition to the first cohort of roughly 670 subjects, a separate validation cohort of 120 different subjects was used. Four to six DR-DQ haplotypes were handled as single units for association and clustering because linkage in the cohort was strong. The study profiled the T cell repertoires of under 850 subjects by immunosequencing and related them to cytomegalovirus serostatus. High-throughput TCR immunosequencing, statistical association of individual TCRs with disease status, and machine learning were combined to predict cytomegalovirus infection status. In the later analysis, no new phenotypic data were used to find candidate immune exposures; instead, reliance was placed on TCR beta sequences and their occurrence across donors. To study patterns of TCR occurrence, a later analysis re-analyzed previously published TCR beta repertoires from around 670 donors and added high-resolution HLA genotyping. HLA typing covered class I and class II loci at four-digit resolution. The number of typed donors differed by locus: about 620-640 for A, B, C, DRB1 and DQB1; some 500 for DQA1; about 600 for DPA1; and some 430 for DPB1. A later genetic analysis used genome-wide SNP genotypes for about 55% of the 666 donors, treating that subset as a discovery cohort. Of the approximately 400 genotyped donors, 65% to 90% were placed in the genetic ancestry cluster associated with self-reported Caucasian donors. The study was designed to test whether signatures of past pathogen exposure could be identified by cataloging public T cell receptors. Among roughly 400 genotyped donors of the cohort, an average of roughly 230,000 unique TCR beta nucleotide sequences was sequenced per donor, of which roughly 17% were non-productive. To decide whether each TCR beta V gene segment behaved as functional or pseudogenic, an earlier analysis of some 570 of the donors relied on high-throughput TCR beta sequencing. Donor age, sex, ethnicity and CMV serostatus were collected together with the repertoire data.

The full study reports these points: A further reported finding was that TCR beta sequences accurately predicted the HLA-A and HLA-B alleles for most subjects in the first cohort. Compared with the roughly 700-donor mean, donors in an Asian-associated ancestry cluster had fewer N-insertions in productive TCRs, according to a later genetic analysis. Strong co-occurrence of HLA alleles, especially DR and DQ, made assigning TCR associations to individual alleles difficult. A cluster of highly shared sequence variants was judged likely to be a technical artifact of the sequencing pipeline. This cohort had only TCR beta chains sequenced, and the lack of alpha or paired-chain data limited which features could be detected. V-gene and J-gene trimming of TCR beta chains was associated with a missense DCLRE1C variant in a later genetic analysis, and the association was replicated in an independent cohort. Some IMGT-functional V segments, including TRBV6-2 and TRBV6-3, could not be distinguished by the 87-base-pair reads and were therefore excluded. Broadly in line with IMGT annotations, most TCR beta V segments showed up in productive rearrangements about 87% or about 30% of the time in an earlier analysis of a few hundred of the donors. For the cohort, immune exposure information was limited to CMV serostatus. In a later analysis, TCR association rates were found to vary across HLA loci, with the most associated TCRs seen for DRB1 alleles and the fewest for HLA-C alleles. Correlated functional status among segregating V segments might reflect linkage disequilibrium, but an unknown experimental factor could not be ruled out. Roughly 15 rarely observed V segments, including chromosome 9 orphons, were excluded from the earlier analysis of some 590 of the donors because counts were too low. Most CMV-associated TCR beta chains appeared to be HLA-restricted in a later analysis, and the HLA associations seemed to be driven largely by CMV exposure. Roughly uniform sequencing depth across donors was assumed in presence/absence analyses, although this assumption may not hold. It was suggested by the authors that the approach could potentially be generalized to other disease states and immunological phenotypes. In a later analysis, HLA-associated TCR beta chains showed more clonal expansion and lower generation probabilities than non-associated chains that were equally common. The study listed 164 TCR beta chains as associated with cytomegalovirus. HLA typing was unavailable for some donors at each locus, so association tests used only the typed subset. In both the original and validation cohorts, the classifier was reported to diagnose cytomegalovirus status with high specificity and sensitivity. A later analysis associated 15,000 to 20,000 TCR beta sequences with specific HLA alleles at a false discovery rate of 0.05. Most TCR sequences were observed very rarely across donors, whereas some public TCRs were present in many individuals. A few of the identified cytomegalovirus-associated TCR beta chains were confirmed in vitro to be specific for cytomegalovirus antigens. A later analysis reported that several top co-occurrence clusters appeared linked to parvovirus B19, influenza, CMV and Epstein-Barr virus.

In total, over 600 healthy bone marrow donors made up the cohort. At the time of sampling, all cohort members were nominally healthy, though unrecorded immune exposures were likely present. The donor tested CMV seronegative, placing the donor among the 350 or so seronegative members of the cohort. A peripheral blood sample was provided by each donor, and peripheral blood mononuclear cells were used for TCR beta sequencing. Genomic DNA was extracted from the blood cell samples with the Qiagen DNeasy Blood Extraction Kit. From the cysteine through the phenylalanine, the CDR3 covers 11 amino acids. The read is trimmed to its CDR3 DNA, 33 bases read in frame from base 1. CDR1 and CDR2, looked up from the germline V gene, are MGHDK and SYGVNS. Cut back by 4 bases and 4 bases, the V and J ends lie 5 bases apart. Libraries were made using the immunoSEQ multiplex PCR assay. A mixture of 60 forward primers for TCR Vbeta segments and 13 reverse primers for TCR Jbeta segments was used in the multiplex PCR. The CDR3 region of rearranged TCR beta genes was amplified from genomic DNA by a multiplex PCR assay. The amplified TCR beta libraries were sequenced on the Illumina HiSeq System as 87-base-pair reads. The paper's processing steps were these. In a later analysis, tens of millions of unique TCR beta chains were counted across the roughly 610 repertoires, and roughly 11 million of these chains were shared by at least two donors. A nearest-neighbor algorithm error-corrected the raw reads and collapsed the reads into unique sequences, merging closely related sequences to remove PCR and sequencing errors. To assign V, D and J gene segments, CDR3 sequences were aligned to IMGT reference sequences. For a sequence to be retained, at least a six-nucleotide match to both a V gene segment and a J gene segment was required. A rearrangement was called productive if the CDR3 had no stop codons and remained in frame with V and J, and every other rearrangement was called non-productive. CDR3 was defined by IMGT convention, running from the second conserved V-encoded cysteine to the conserved J-encoded phenylalanine. In an earlier analysis of 500 to 650 of the donors, sequences lacking an unambiguous match to a single V gene segment were excluded. In an earlier analysis of approximately 560 of the donors, a V segment was called functional when productive rearrangements were above 56.7%, and segregating when the standard deviation between donors exceeded 5%. A statistical classification framework was built to diagnose cytomegalovirus status from the catalog of TCR beta chain sequences. In a later analysis, TCR nucleotide sequences were compared against IMGT/GENE-DB human TR gene sequences so that V and J genes could be assigned. In a later analysis, CDR3 sequences and most-parsimonious VDJ recombination scenarios were assigned using the TCRdist pipeline. In a later analysis, each TCR beta chain was defined by its CDR3 amino acid sequence together with its V-gene family, and reads lacking a unique V-gene family were excluded. In a later analysis, 550 to 650 highly shared, low-generation-probability nucleotide sequences were removed to address suspected cross-contamination and a sequencing artifact. For each public chain, a later analysis derived a clonal expansion index from normalized ranks of inferred template counts within each repertoire. Generation probabilities in a later analysis came from a VDJ recombination model fitted to out-of-frame rearrangements, and those results were checked against IGoR. In a later analysis, TCR-TCR, TCR-HLA and TCR-CMV co-occurrence was scored with hypergeometric tests, and a repertoire-size bias correction was applied to TCR pairs. A later analysis estimated false discovery rates by permuting HLA or CMV assignments 20 times. In a later analysis, co-occurring TCRs were grouped using DBSCAN, and TCRdist sequence similarity was added for clustering within HLA-allele-positive subsets. Repertoires with fewer than 30,000 or more than 120,000 public chains were left out of co-occurrence clustering, as were about 5 repertoires with anomalous nucleotide sharing. In TCRdb, the immuneACCESS table is reduced to in-frame sequences with V and J assigned. These tables do not hold every clone; where another copy was compared, an unresolved V gene accounts for under half, and the others remain unexplained. V and J calls and clone size come straight from that table; D and trimming were deduced from the DNA. The sample table records roughly 170,000 clones; 81% of these occur just once. The ten most abundant clones make up under 2.5% of the sample.

The table lists this clone with a few counts. It has no known antigen specificity. Base quality data are lacking; no much larger clone is found one base away. Rearrangement joined TRBV25-1 to TRBJ2-7; the D gene cannot be resolved reliably. Sequenced material: PBMCs. The source is a woman in her 30s in good health and CMV-seronegative. In nucleotide form, the sequence is TGTGCCAGCAGTGTCGTATACGAGCAGTACTTC. This codes for CASSVVYEQYF.